This T cell receptor beta chain was captured by sequencing in a study of T cell changes during pregnancy in multiple sclerosis. Sequenced by immunoSEQ multiplex PCR; TCRdb stores in-frame clones only, minus some. Of around 21,000 clones in the sample, 88% were seen once. Here the sequenced sample was CD8+ T cells from peripheral blood mononuclear cells, taken in the third trimester of pregnancy. The sequence was collected from a female donor in good health, enrolled as a control in a pregnancy study.

This CDR3 is CASSPRGGWDNEQFF. In nucleotides, the CDR3 is TGTGCCAGCAGCCCTCGGGGGGGCTGGGACAATGAGCAGTTCTTC. The chain is built from TRBV28 and TRBJ2-1, with TRBD2 matching over 8 bases. The V segment lost 6 bases and the J segment 5 bases; nucleotides outside the gene matches: 9. This CDR3 spans 15 amino acids. Per the germline V gene, CDR1 is MDHEN and CDR2 is SYDVKM.